What follows are 14 T cell receptor beta chains derived from one specimen sequenced in a study of beta chain features in type 1 diabetes. TCRB transcripts that were expressed got sequenced, as all of the isolated RNA had been reverse transcribed. This table comes from immunoSEQ multiplex PCR, and its TCRdb copy is limited to in-frame clones, with some not included. The table records under 950,000 clones, around a sixth of them present only once. Sequencing was done on a sample of naive CD4+ T cells from blood. These receptor sequences come from a woman under 30 in good health.

The V call is TRBV28, the J call TRBJ1-2, with TRBD1 matching over 9 bases. The V segment lost 8 bases and the J segment 2 bases; nucleotides outside the gene matches: 6. The CDR3 runs to 14 residues. Germline CDR1 and CDR2: MDHEN and SYDVKM. CDR3: CASATGGLNYGYTF. The CDR3 DNA reads TGTGCCAGCGCGACAGGGGGTCTGAACTATGGCTACACCTTC.

The chain uses TRBV28 and TRBJ2-1; D not resolved. The V gene lost 2 bases and the J gene lost 6 bases, with 11 bases spanning the gap. Germline CDR1 and CDR2: MDHEN and SYDVKM. This CDR3 is 14 amino acids long. DNA for the CDR3: TGTGCCAGCAGTTTACCCCCTCGGAGCAATGAGCAGTTCTTC. This codes for CASSLPPRSNEQFF.

This clone was seen a few times. Other DNA variants within this sample encode the same CDR3. The chain is built from TRBV5-1 and TRBJ2-5, with D unresolved. V lost 2 bases to trimming and J lost 5 bases, with 10 bases between them. The CDR3 has 13 amino acids. The germline V gene encodes CDR1 SGHRS and CDR2 YFSETQ. CDR3 region: CASSFYRRETQYF. In DNA form, the CDR3 reads TGCGCCAGCAGCTTTTATCGACGGGAGACCCAGTACTTC.

This clone was detected a few times. The CDR3 sequence: CASSWGGGAYNEQFF. CDR3 nucleotides: TGTGCCAGCAGCTGGGGAGGGGGCGCCTACAATGAGCAGTTCTTC. The V and J genes are TRBV7-9 and TRBJ2-1; D tentatively reads TRBD1 or TRBD2 (7 bases each). The V gene lost 4 bases and the J gene lost 2 bases, with 12 bases spanning the gap. The CDR3 has 15 amino acids. Germline V lookup: CDR1 SEHNR, CDR2 FQNEAQ (reference sequence).

The chain has TRBV5-1 and TRBJ2-1; no clear D gene. This CDR3 is built from 14 residues. The V gene lost 0 bases and the J gene lost 6 bases, with 10 bases spanning the gap. CDR1 and CDR2 (germline): SGHRS, YFSETQ. CDR3 nucleotides: TGCGCCAGCAGCTTGGGGGTCCCCGTCAATGAGCAGTTCTTC. Translation gives CASSLGVPVNEQFF. Based on the CDR3 plus reference TRBV5-1 and TRBJ2-1, the full variable domain is KAGVTQTPRYLIKTRGQQVTLSCSPISGHRSVSWYQQTPGQGLQFLFEYFSETQRNKGNFPGRFSGRQFSNSRSEMNVSTLELGDSALYLCASSLGVPVNEQFFGPGTRLTVL.

The rearrangement joins TRBV27 to TRBJ2-3; maybe TRBD1 (5 bases). Deletions cut 5 bases from V and 7 bases from J, with 16 bases between. The CDR3 sequence is 14 residues long. Germline CDR1 is MNHEY and CDR2 is SMNVEV (reference sequence). CDR3 bases: TGTGCCAGCAGTAGAAAAGGACACTCCCATACGCAGTATTTT. Translated, it gives CASSRKGHSHTQYF.

Turning to this clone: Additional DNA sequences in this sample encode the identical CDR3. The chain has TRBV18 and TRBJ2-7, with D possibly TRBD1 on 6 matching bases. Trimming took off 3 bases at V and 0 bases at J, with 9 bases between the two ends. CDR3 length equals 14 residues. In germline, CDR1 is KGHSH, CDR2 LQKENI. This CDR3 is CASSPDRSSYEQYF. The CDR3 nucleotides are TGTGCCAGCTCACCCGACAGGAGCTCCTACGAGCAGTACTTC.

The chain is built from TRBV11-2 and TRBJ2-4; TRBD2 is a possible D gene (6 bases). CDR1 is SGHAT, CDR2 FQNNGV, per germline. CDR3 length equals 17 residues. The V and J ends lost 0 bases and 9 bases respectively, with 21 bases between them. The CDR3 loop is CASSLEYGSGVVAIQYF. Written as DNA, the CDR3 is TGTGCCAGCAGCTTAGAGTATGGTAGCGGCGTAGTAGCCATTCAGTACTTC.

The chain joins TRBV28 to TRBJ1-4, with D hard to call. Germline loops: CDR1 MDHEN, CDR2 SYDVKM. This CDR3 region has 11 residues. V shed 6 bases and J shed 5 bases, with 4 bases lying between them. CDR3 protein: CASRANEKLFF. The CDR3 DNA reads as TGTGCCAGCAGGGCAAATGAAAAACTGTTTTTT.

There are a few counts of this clone. The chain carries TRBV13 and TRBJ2-7; TRBD2 matches at 9 bases. The CDR3 contains 17 residues. The trim removed 3 bases at V and 6 bases at J, leaving 15 bases unmatched. Germline CDR1 and CDR2: PRHDT and FYEKMQ (reference sequence). The CDR3 coding sequence is TGTGCCAGCAGCTTTCGGCGGATAGCGGGAGTCTTCTCCGAGCAGTACTTC. It yields the protein CASSFRRIAGVFSEQYF.

This clone was counted only a few times. The V gene is TRBV29-1, the J gene TRBJ2-3, with TRBD2 matching 14 bases. Germline assignment: CDR1 SQVTM and CDR2 ANQGSEA. The CDR3 totals 15 residues. The V and J ends lost 4 bases and 4 bases, in that order; junction bases with no gene match: 4. Here the CDR3 DNA reads TGCAGCGTTGTTCGGACTAGCGGGAGGTCAGATACGCAGTATTTT. This translates into CSVVRTSGRSDTQYF.

The V and J genes are TRBV10-3 and TRBJ2-1; 9 nucleotides line up with TRBD2. The CDR3 has 16 amino acids. Germline V gives CDR1 ENHRY, CDR2 SYGVKD. After removal of 4 bases from V and 3 bases from J, the junction contained 7 bases not matched to a gene. This CDR3 is CAISGGAGGFYNEQFF. The DNA for the CDR3 is TGTGCCATCAGTGGGGGAGCGGGAGGATTCTACAATGAGCAGTTCTTC.

This clone has only a few counts. The chain employs TRBV5-6 and TRBJ2-3; 10 bases line up with TRBD1. The CDR3 totals 15 residues. The germline gives CDR1 SGHDT, CDR2 YYEEEE. Trimming at V came to 2 bases and at J to 3 bases, leaving 3 bases not matched to a gene. The CDR3 spells CASSFPGQGTDTQYF. Here the CDR3 DNA reads TGTGCCAGCAGCTTCCCGGGACAGGGGACAGATACGCAGTATTTT.

This chain links TRBV28 with TRBJ2-2; D is ambiguous. The CDR3 spans 15 residues. The germline V gene has CDR1 MDHEN and CDR2 SYDVKM. Trimming shortened V by 5 bases and J by 3 bases, and 13 bases separated the two germline ends. DNA of the CDR3: TGTGCCAGCAGTCGGCTTACCTTAGACACCGGGGAGCTGTTTTTT. This translates into CASSRLTLDTGELFF. The full variable domain, rest sourced from reference TRBV28 and TRBJ2-2, is DVKVTQSSRYLVKRTGEKVFLECVQDMDHENMFWYRQDPGLGLRLIYFSYDVKMKEKGDIPEGYSVSREKKERFSLILESASTNQTSMYLCASSRLTLDTGELFFGEGSRLTVL.